The 2 T cell receptor beta chains below were found in one sample sequenced in a study of cytomegalovirus exposure and HLA in healthy donors. The PCR ran on 60 Vbeta and 13 Jbeta primers. Produced via immunoSEQ multiplex PCR; TCRdb's table is partial and in-frame only. The sample consists of over 100,000 clones, about 76% of them appearing once. Sequencing was carried out using PBMCs. The receptors originated from a man aged 35 to 55 in good health and CMV-seropositive.

The chain couples TRBV18 to TRBJ2-7; a weak D match, TRBD1 (5 bases). This CDR3 spans 12 amino acids. Germline V lookup: CDR1 KGHSH, CDR2 LQKENI. The V gene lost 4 bases and the J gene lost 3 bases, with 7 bases spanning the gap. The CDR3 sequence: CASSRDSYEQYF. As DNA, the CDR3 is TGTGCCAGCTCACGAGACAGCTACGAGCAGTACTTC. Together with reference TRBV18 and TRBJ2-7, the CDR3 gives the full variable domain: NAGVMQNPRHLVRRRGQEARLRCSPMKGHSHVYWYRQLPEEGLKFMVYLQKENIIDESGMPKERFSAEFPKEGPSILRIQQVVRGDSAAYFCASSRDSYEQYFGPGTRLTVT.

The rearrangement uses TRBV11-2 and TRBJ1-1; D not certain. CDR1 SGHAT and CDR2 FQNNGV come from the germline V gene. V gave up 5 bases and J gave up 0 bases, with 10 bases separating them. This CDR3 contains 14 residues. CDR3 sequence (DNA): TGTGCCAGCAGCACCAGGCAGATGAACACTGAAGCTTTCTTT. Protein product: CASSTRQMNTEAFF.